The text below deals with one TCR beta chain. Its target is not known. These data originate in a study of long-term antiretroviral therapy in people with HIV. CDR1 and CDR2 (germline): MNHEY, SMNVEV (reference sequence). V was pared by 6 bases and J by 8 bases, with 16 bases between. CDR3 length: 14 residues. Study findings and constraints: ART adherence, viral resistance and therapy changes were not recorded.

Per individual, the PBMC samples numbered at least one pre-ART and at least two post-ART. At the survey level, the v3.0 immunoSEQ assay was run. Profiled with immunoSEQ multiplex PCR; TCRdb holds only in-frame clones, not every one. This sample has roughly 16,000 clones, with 77% found just once. This clonotype was sampled from a man younger than 40 with HIV. This specimen consisted of unsorted PBMCs, obtained about 2.1 years before starting antiretroviral therapy. The chain employs TRBV27 and TRBJ1-4; TRBD1 is a possible D gene (6 bases). CDR3 sequence: CASSPLGAEEKLFF. For the CDR3, the DNA is TGTGCCAGCAGCCCGCTGGGGGCAGAAGAAAAACTGTTTTTT.